The 5 T cell receptor beta chains in this list originate from one sample, sequenced in a study of shared clonotypes between healthy human individuals (dated by TCRdb to 2018 to 2020). CD8 naive samples consisted of CD45RO-negative cells that were positively selected for CCR7, yielding a CD45RA+CCR7+ population without TemRA cells. The library relied on the immunoSEQ multiplex PCR assay. TCRdb obtained this table from immuneACCESS and retained in-frame rearrangements with V and J assigned. These tables miss some clones; where compared with another copy, unresolved V genes account for less than half of the shortfall, and the remainder is unexplained. In all, the sample holds over 800,000 clones, and about 92% of those were seen once. 24% of the sample comes from the top ten. The sequenced sample was naive CD8+ T cells sorted from blood. The cell subset or site label corresponds to: CD45RA+CCR7+. The receptor set was obtained from a man aged 25 to 40 in good health.

The chain joins TRBV28 to TRBJ1-1; no clear D gene. The CDR3 contains 15 residues. Germline values: CDR1 MDHEN, CDR2 SYDVKM. V lost 5 bases, J lost 1 base, and 14 bases lay in between. The CDR3 nucleotides are TGTGCCAGCAGTGCACGCCACTGGGGGAACACTGAAGCTTTCTTT. Translation gives CASSARHWGNTEAFF.

This clone showed up just once. This same CDR3 is encoded by further DNA sequences in the sample. This chain joins TRBV29-1 and TRBJ2-1, with 7 bases matching TRBD2. With 4 bases clipped from V and 4 bases from J, the junction kept 7 bases outside the gene matches. The CDR3 has 14 residues. The V gene's germline CDR1 is SQVTM and CDR2 ANQGSEA. The CDR3 region has the DNA TGCAGCGTTGGTCTTACTAGCGAGTACAATGAGCAGTTCTTC. Residues: CSVGLTSEYNEQFF.

The chain combines TRBV9 with TRBJ2-7; possible D gene TRBD2, 6 bases. The CDR3 covers 16 residues. Germline lookup yields CDR1 SGDLS and CDR2 YYNGEE. With 0 bases removed from V and 7 bases from J, the gap between germline ends came to 20 bases. The CDR3 DNA follows: TGTGCCAGCAGCGTAGACCCCGGCGGAGGGCTGGGTGAGCAGTACTTC. Translation: CASSVDPGGGLGEQYF.

This chain links TRBV28 with TRBJ2-7; tentatively, D is TRBD2 (5 bases). This CDR3 has 14 amino acids. CDR1 is MDHEN and CDR2 is SYDVKM in the germline V gene. V lost 6 bases and J 1 base, leaving 13 bases between the germline ends. CDR3 coding DNA: TGTGCCAGCAGCTCCCGACTATTTTCCTACGAGCAGTACTTC. Encoded protein: CASSSRLFSYEQYF.

The chain joins TRBV10-1 to TRBJ1-1; D may be TRBD1 (6 bases). Germline V gives CDR1 WNHNN, CDR2 SYGVQD (reference sequence). There are 13 residues in the CDR3. V was trimmed by 9 bases and J by 4 bases, leaving 15 bases between them. CDR3 coding DNA: TGCGCCAGTCCCAGGGGTTGTTCCACTGAAGCTTTCTTT. It specifies CASPRGCSTEAFF.